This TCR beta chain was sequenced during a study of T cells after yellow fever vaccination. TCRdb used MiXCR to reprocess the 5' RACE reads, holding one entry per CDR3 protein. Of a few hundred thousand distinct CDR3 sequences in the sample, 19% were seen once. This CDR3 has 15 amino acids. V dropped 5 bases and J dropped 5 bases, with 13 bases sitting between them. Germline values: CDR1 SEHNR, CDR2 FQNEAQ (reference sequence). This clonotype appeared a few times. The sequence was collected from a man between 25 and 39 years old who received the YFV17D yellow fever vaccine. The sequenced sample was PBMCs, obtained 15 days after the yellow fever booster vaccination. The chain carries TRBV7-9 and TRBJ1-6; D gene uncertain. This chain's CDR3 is CASSPLGRDNSPLHF. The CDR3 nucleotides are TGTGCCAGCAGCCCTCTAGGACGAGATAATTCACCCCTCCACTTT.